A selection of T cell receptor beta chains follows, all from one sample in a study of control samples from healthy donors and cancer patients. TCRdb keeps only in-frame clones here, not all; method: immunoSEQ multiplex PCR. The sample includes about 98,000 clones, roughly three quarters seen only once; the top ten take 8% to 11%. The sequencing sample was made of blood. The receptor source for this set is a young woman in good health. The CDR3 runs from the conserved cysteine through the conserved F or W. D genes are given only for firm matches.

d_call	cdr3_length	j_call	v_call	cdr3_aa
-	16	TRBJ1-5	TRBV27	CASSLTGDSLNQPQHF
TRBD1	14	TRBJ1-3	TRBV3-1/TRBV3-2	CASSRDSSGNTIYF
-	13	TRBJ1-5	TRBV5-4	CASSLAGDQPQHF
TRBD1	14	TRBJ1-1	TRBV11-2	CASSYGQGRSEAFF
TRBD1	13	TRBJ2-7	TRBV6-5	CASSVGQVEEQYF
-	16	TRBJ1-1	TRBV5-1	CASSLLSGRMNTEAFF
TRBD1	13	TRBJ1-2	TRBV2	CASRDGQGKGYTF
TRBD1	15	TRBJ1-2	TRBV18	CASSPSDRGGDGYTF
TRBD1	17	TRBJ2-2	TRBV7-3	CASSLTGAGANTGELFF
TRBD2	13	TRBJ2-1	TRBV10-3	CAISDHTSALVFF
-	15	TRBJ2-3	TRBV11-3	CASRRGAGGTDTQYF
-	12	TRBJ2-7	TRBV5-6	CASSLTVYEQYF
TRBD1	16	TRBJ1-2	TRBV7-8	CASSLGTTGKNYGYTF
-	15	TRBJ2-1	TRBV5-8	CASSLGFRTNNEQFF
-	10	TRBJ1-2	TRBV30	CAWGTYGYTF
TRBD1	15	TRBJ1-2	TRBV10-3	CAITSSGTDPYGYTF
TRBD2	16	TRBJ2-1	TRBV24-1	CATSEERGDRYNEQFF
TRBD1	15	TRBJ2-7	TRBV6-1	CASSEGQGASYEQYF
TRBD1	18	TRBJ1-2	TRBV10-3	CAISETGTGGLANYGYTF
-	14	TRBJ2-5	TRBV9	CASSANRAQETQYF
TRBD2	20	TRBJ2-1	TRBV4-1	CASSQDHLSGGFILNNEQFF
-	13	TRBJ2-3	TRBV19	CASSITRGDTQYF
-	15	TRBJ1-2	TRBV18	CASSPPAKGDYGYTF
-	13	TRBJ1-6	TRBV10-3	CAINGGYNSPLHF
-	12	TRBJ2-7	TRBV6-5	CASQAVPYEQYF
TRBD1	13	TRBJ1-5	TRBV10-2	CASRTGGNQPQHF
-	13	TRBJ2-5	TRBV6-5	CASSSFGPETQYF
-	13	TRBJ1-1	TRBV10-2	CASSAGGNTEAFF
-	16	TRBJ2-2	TRBV4-3	CASSLQVGLGTGELFF
-	15	TRBJ2-7	TRBV5-1	CASSLGTVSSYEQYF
-	15	TRBJ2-3	TRBV30	CAWSAGQQITDTQYF
-	12	TRBJ1-5	TRBV5-6	CASSSYNQPQHF